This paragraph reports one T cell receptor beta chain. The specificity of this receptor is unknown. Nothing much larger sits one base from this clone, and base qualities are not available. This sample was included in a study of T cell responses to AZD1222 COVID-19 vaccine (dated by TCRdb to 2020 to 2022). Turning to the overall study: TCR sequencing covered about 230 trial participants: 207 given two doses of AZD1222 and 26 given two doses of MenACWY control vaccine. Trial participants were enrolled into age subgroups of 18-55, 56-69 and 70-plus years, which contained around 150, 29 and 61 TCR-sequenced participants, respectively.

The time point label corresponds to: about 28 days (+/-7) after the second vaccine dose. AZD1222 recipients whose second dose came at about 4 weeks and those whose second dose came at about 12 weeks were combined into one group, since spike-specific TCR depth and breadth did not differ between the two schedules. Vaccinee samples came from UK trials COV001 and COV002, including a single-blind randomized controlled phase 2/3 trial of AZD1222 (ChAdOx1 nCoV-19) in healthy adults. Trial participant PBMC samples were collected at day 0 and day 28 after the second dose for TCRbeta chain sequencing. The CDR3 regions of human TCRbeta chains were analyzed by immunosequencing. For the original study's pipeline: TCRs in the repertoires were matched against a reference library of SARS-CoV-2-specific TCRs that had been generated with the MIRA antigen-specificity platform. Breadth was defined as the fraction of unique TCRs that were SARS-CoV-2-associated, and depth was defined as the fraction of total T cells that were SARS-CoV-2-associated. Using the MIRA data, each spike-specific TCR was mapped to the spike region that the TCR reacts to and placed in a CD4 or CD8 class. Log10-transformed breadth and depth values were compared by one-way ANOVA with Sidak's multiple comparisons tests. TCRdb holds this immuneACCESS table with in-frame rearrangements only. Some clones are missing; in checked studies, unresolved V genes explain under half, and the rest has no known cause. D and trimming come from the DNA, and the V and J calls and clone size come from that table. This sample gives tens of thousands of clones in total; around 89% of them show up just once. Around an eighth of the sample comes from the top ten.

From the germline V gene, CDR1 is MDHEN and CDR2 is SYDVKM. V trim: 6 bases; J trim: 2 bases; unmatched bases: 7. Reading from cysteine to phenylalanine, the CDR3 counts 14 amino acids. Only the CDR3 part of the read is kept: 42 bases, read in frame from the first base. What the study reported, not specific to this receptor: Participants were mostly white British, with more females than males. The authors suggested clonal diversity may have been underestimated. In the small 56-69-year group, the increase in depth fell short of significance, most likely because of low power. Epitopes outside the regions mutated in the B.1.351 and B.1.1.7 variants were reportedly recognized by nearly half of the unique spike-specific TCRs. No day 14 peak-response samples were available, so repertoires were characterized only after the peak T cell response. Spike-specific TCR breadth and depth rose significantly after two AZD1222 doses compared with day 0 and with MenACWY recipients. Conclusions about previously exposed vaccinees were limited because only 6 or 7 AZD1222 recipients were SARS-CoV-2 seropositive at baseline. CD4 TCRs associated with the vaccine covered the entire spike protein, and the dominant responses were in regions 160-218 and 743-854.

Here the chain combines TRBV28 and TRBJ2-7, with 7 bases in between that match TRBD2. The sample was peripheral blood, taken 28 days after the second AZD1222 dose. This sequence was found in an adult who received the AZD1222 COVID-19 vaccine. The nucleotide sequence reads TGTGCCAGCAGGTCTAGCGGAGTACCCTACGAGCAGTACTTC. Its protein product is CASRSSGVPYEQYF. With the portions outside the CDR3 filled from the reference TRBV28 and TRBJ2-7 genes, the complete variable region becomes DVKVTQSSRYLVKRTGEKVFLECVQDMDHENMFWYRQDPGLGLRLIYFSYDVKMKEKGDIPEGYSVSREKKERFSLILESASTNQTSMYLCASRSSGVPYEQYFGPGTRLTVT.